The rows below give T cell receptor beta chains drawn from one sample of a study of human T cells and chemical hapten exposure. Via MiXCR, TCRdb re-called the RACE reads, giving one row per CDR3 protein. The sample yields 50,000 to 65,000 distinct CDR3 sequences, roughly a tenth seen once. This specimen consisted of whole blood, obtained in connection with sensitization to the hapten diphenylcyclopropenone (DPC). The receptors stem from a woman aged 40 to 49 with alopecia areata. Some clones in this sample may be carry-over from other donors' samples. The CDR3 runs from the conserved cysteine through the conserved F or W. D genes are given only for firm matches. Size is stated for part of the rows, as once, few or many counts, or as a class when the clone is expanded.

J gene: TRBJ1-4
clone size: few
V gene: TRBV5-6
D gene: NA
CDR3 protein: CASSYGLGGEKLFF
CDR3 DNA: TGTGCCAGCAGCTACGGATTGGGGGGTGAAAAACTGTTTTTT

J gene: TRBJ2-3
clone size: NA
V gene: TRBV29-1
D gene: TRBD1
CDR3 protein: CSVGRDRVDTQYF
CDR3 DNA: TGCAGCGTCGGCCGGGACAGGGTTGATACGCAGTATTTT

J gene: TRBJ1-2
clone size: NA
V gene: TRBV4-1
D gene: NA
CDR3 protein: CASSQGAAGNTF
CDR3 DNA: TGCGCCAGCAGCCAAGGCGCAGCAGGAAACACCTTC

J gene: TRBJ2-3
clone size: many
V gene: TRBV13
D gene: NA
CDR3 protein: CASSSPYASFEADTQYF
CDR3 DNA: TGTGCCAGCAGCTCTCCGTATGCTAGCTTCGAGGCAGATACGCAGTATTTT

J gene: TRBJ1-5
clone size: few
V gene: TRBV15
D gene: TRBD1
CDR3 protein: CATSRGQGGNQPQHF
CDR3 DNA: TGTGCCACCAGCAGAGGACAGGGGGGCAATCAGCCCCAGCATTTT

J gene: TRBJ1-6
clone size: few
V gene: TRBV4-2
D gene: TRBD1
CDR3 protein: CASSQVRQGSPLHF
CDR3 DNA: TGTGCCAGCAGCCAAGTCAGACAGGGGTCACCCCTCCACTTT

J gene: TRBJ2-7
clone size: few
V gene: TRBV9
D gene: NA
CDR3 protein: CASSVDFPQYF
CDR3 DNA: TGTGCCAGCAGCGTAGATTTTCCCCAGTACTTC

J gene: TRBJ2-5
clone size: many
V gene: TRBV11-2
D gene: TRBD2
CDR3 protein: CASSPKMSSGPQETQYF
CDR3 DNA: TGTGCCAGCAGCCCCAAAATGTCTAGCGGTCCCCAAGAGACCCAGTACTTC

J gene: TRBJ2-3
clone size: many
V gene: TRBV12-3/TRBV12-4
D gene: TRBD2
CDR3 protein: CASSLSGGRISTDTQYF
CDR3 DNA: TGTGCCAGCAGTTTATCCGGGGGGAGGATCAGCACAGATACGCAGTATTTT

J gene: TRBJ2-2
clone size: few
V gene: TRBV7-9
D gene: NA
CDR3 protein: CASRGAGELFF
CDR3 DNA: TGTGCCAGCAGAGGGGCCGGGGAGCTGTTTTTT

J gene: TRBJ1-4
clone size: many
V gene: TRBV11-2
D gene: TRBD1
CDR3 protein: CASSLGDRDAEKLFF
CDR3 DNA: TGTGCCAGCAGCTTAGGGGACAGGGATGCTGAAAAACTGTTTTTT

J gene: TRBJ1-2
clone size: few
V gene: TRBV5-5
D gene: NA
CDR3 protein: CASSRSVYGYTF
CDR3 DNA: TGTGCCAGCAGCAGGAGCGTATATGGCTACACCTTC

J gene: TRBJ2-6
clone size: many
V gene: TRBV28
D gene: NA
CDR3 protein: CASSFQISGANVLTF
CDR3 DNA: TGTGCCAGCAGTTTCCAGATCTCTGGGGCCAACGTCCTGACTTTC

J gene: TRBJ2-3
clone size: NA
V gene: TRBV2
D gene: TRBD1
CDR3 protein: CASRVGQGTDTQYF
CDR3 DNA: TGTGCCAGCCGAGTGGGACAGGGCACAGATACGCAGTATTTT

J gene: TRBJ2-3
clone size: few
V gene: TRBV7-6
D gene: NA
CDR3 protein: CASSIGIDTQYF
CDR3 DNA: TGTGCCAGCAGCATTGGAATAGATACGCAGTATTTT

J gene: TRBJ2-7
clone size: NA
V gene: TRBV12-3/TRBV12-4
D gene: NA
CDR3 protein: CASSLAGANYEQYF
CDR3 DNA: TGTGCCAGCAGTTTGGCGGGGGCGAATTACGAGCAGTACTTC

J gene: TRBJ2-3
clone size: NA
V gene: TRBV7-9
D gene: NA
CDR3 protein: CASSFRTIPDTQYF
CDR3 DNA: TGTGCCAGCAGCTTCAGGACCATTCCAGATACGCAGTATTTT

J gene: TRBJ2-7
clone size: few
V gene: TRBV5-5
D gene: NA
CDR3 protein: CASSSPGPEQYF
CDR3 DNA: TGTGCCAGCAGCTCCCCGGGTCCCGAGCAGTACTTC

J gene: TRBJ2-2
clone size: NA
V gene: TRBV7-3
D gene: NA
CDR3 protein: CASRQGGGGELFF
CDR3 DNA: TGTGCCAGCAGGCAGGGTGGAGGCGGGGAGCTGTTTTTT

J gene: TRBJ1-1
clone size: NA
V gene: TRBV28
D gene: NA
CDR3 protein: CASSLRGGSRMNTEAFF
CDR3 DNA: TGTGCCAGCAGTTTAAGAGGGGGGTCGCGCATGAACACTGAAGCTTTCTTT

J gene: TRBJ2-7
clone size: NA
V gene: TRBV20-1
D gene: NA
CDR3 protein: CSAVRRDPPYEQYF
CDR3 DNA: TGCAGTGCCGTACGGCGGGACCCACCCTACGAGCAGTACTTC

J gene: TRBJ2-7
clone size: NA
V gene: TRBV3-1
D gene: TRBD1
CDR3 protein: CASNRGVGGEQYF
CDR3 DNA: TGTGCCAGCAACAGGGGAGTAGGAGGCGAGCAGTACTTC

J gene: TRBJ2-7
clone size: many
V gene: TRBV29-1
D gene: NA
CDR3 protein: CSVRQSSYEQYF
CDR3 DNA: TGCAGCGTTCGACAGAGCTCCTACGAGCAGTACTTC

J gene: TRBJ2-3
clone size: many
V gene: TRBV6-5
D gene: NA
CDR3 protein: CASSPGLVSDTQYF
CDR3 DNA: TGTGCCAGCAGTCCCGGTTTAGTTTCAGATACGCAGTATTTT

J gene: TRBJ1-4
clone size: many
V gene: TRBV7-3
D gene: NA
CDR3 protein: CASSLLKPGALIGKLFF
CDR3 DNA: TGTGCCAGCAGCCTCCTAAAGCCGGGCGCCTTAATAGGGAAACTGTTTTTT

J gene: TRBJ1-1
clone size: NA
V gene: TRBV2
D gene: TRBD1
CDR3 protein: CASRNRGLNTEAFF
CDR3 DNA: TGTGCCAGCAGGAACAGGGGCCTCAACACTGAAGCTTTCTTT

J gene: TRBJ2-7
clone size: NA
V gene: TRBV7-2
D gene: NA
CDR3 protein: CASSPGGGSSYEQYF
CDR3 DNA: TGTGCCAGCAGCCCAGGGGGGGGCAGTTCCTACGAGCAGTACTTC

J gene: TRBJ1-1
clone size: NA
V gene: TRBV12-3/TRBV12-4
D gene: NA
CDR3 protein: CASSARVPEAFF
CDR3 DNA: TGTGCCAGCAGTGCCCGGGTGCCTGAAGCTTTCTTT

J gene: TRBJ2-6
clone size: many
V gene: TRBV4-2
D gene: NA
CDR3 protein: CASSQDPPGANVLTF
CDR3 DNA: TGTGCCAGCAGCCAAGATCCCCCCGGGGCCAACGTCCTGACTTTC

J gene: TRBJ1-6
clone size: NA
V gene: TRBV6-1
D gene: NA
CDR3 protein: CASGQYNSPLHF
CDR3 DNA: TGTGCCAGCGGACAATATAATTCACCCCTCCACTTT

J gene: TRBJ2-4
clone size: many
V gene: TRBV2
D gene: NA
CDR3 protein: CASSDQSYIAKNIQYF
CDR3 DNA: TGTGCCAGCAGTGATCAATCCTACATAGCCAAAAACATTCAGTACTTC

J gene: TRBJ2-7
clone size: NA
V gene: TRBV3-1
D gene: TRBD2
CDR3 protein: CASTETSGGHRPYEQYF
CDR3 DNA: TGTGCCAGCACCGAGACTAGCGGGGGCCATCGACCCTACGAGCAGTACTTC

J gene: TRBJ2-7
clone size: many
V gene: TRBV9
D gene: NA
CDR3 protein: CASSRRSGVEQYF
CDR3 DNA: TGTGCCAGCAGCAGGCGATCTGGTGTCGAGCAGTACTTC

J gene: TRBJ2-3
clone size: NA
V gene: TRBV29-1
D gene: NA
CDR3 protein: CSAIGDTQYF
CDR3 DNA: TGCAGCGCCATAGGAGATACGCAGTATTTT

J gene: TRBJ2-2
clone size: NA
V gene: TRBV7-6
D gene: NA
CDR3 protein: CVSSLASGHRTGELFF
CDR3 DNA: TGTGTCAGCAGCTTAGCGTCTGGCCACAGAACCGGGGAGCTGTTTTTT

J gene: TRBJ2-7
clone size: few
V gene: TRBV5-1
D gene: NA
CDR3 protein: CASSLDYEQYF
CDR3 DNA: TGCGCCAGCAGCTTGGACTACGAGCAGTACTTC

J gene: TRBJ1-2
clone size: few
V gene: TRBV5-1
D gene: NA
CDR3 protein: CASSLAYAEDNYGYTF
CDR3 DNA: TGCGCCAGCAGCTTGGCCTACGCTGAAGATAACTATGGCTACACCTTC

J gene: TRBJ1-1
clone size: few
V gene: TRBV20-1
D gene: NA
CDR3 protein: CSARQGSTNTEAFF
CDR3 DNA: TGCAGTGCTAGACAGGGCAGTACTAACACTGAAGCTTTCTTT

J gene: TRBJ1-2
clone size: NA
V gene: TRBV7-7
D gene: NA
CDR3 protein: CASSPLGARRDGYTF
CDR3 DNA: TGTGCCAGCAGCCCCCTGGGGGCTAGGAGGGACGGCTACACCTTC

J gene: TRBJ2-5
clone size: few
V gene: TRBV11-2
D gene: NA
CDR3 protein: CASSLSVKETQYF
CDR3 DNA: TGTGCCAGCAGCTTATCTGTCAAAGAGACCCAGTACTTC

J gene: TRBJ2-3
clone size: few
V gene: TRBV7-2
D gene: NA
CDR3 protein: CASSPRTTTTDTQYF
CDR3 DNA: TGTGCCAGCAGCCCCAGGACTACCACCACAGATACGCAGTATTTT

J gene: TRBJ2-3
clone size: NA
V gene: TRBV11-2
D gene: NA
CDR3 protein: CASSLSTIGTDTQYF
CDR3 DNA: TGTGCCAGCAGCTTGAGTACCATAGGCACAGATACGCAGTATTTT

J gene: TRBJ2-2
clone size: NA
V gene: TRBV5-1
D gene: NA
CDR3 protein: CASSIYPGNTGELFF
CDR3 DNA: TGCGCCAGCAGCATTTATCCTGGGAACACCGGGGAGCTGTTTTTT

J gene: TRBJ1-6
clone size: few
V gene: TRBV28
D gene: NA
CDR3 protein: CASSPPRGPLHF
CDR3 DNA: TGTGCCAGCAGTCCCCCGCGCGGACCCCTCCACTTT

J gene: TRBJ2-3
clone size: few
V gene: TRBV24-1
D gene: NA
CDR3 protein: CATSDPTDTQYF
CDR3 DNA: TGTGCCACCAGTGATCCCACAGATACGCAGTATTTT

J gene: TRBJ2-1
clone size: few
V gene: TRBV3-1
D gene: NA
CDR3 protein: CASSQSYSWTGRNEQFF
CDR3 DNA: TGTGCCAGCAGCCAAAGCTACTCATGGACCGGTCGGAATGAGCAGTTCTTC

J gene: TRBJ2-3
clone size: NA
V gene: TRBV4-3
D gene: NA
CDR3 protein: CASSQDLGGPTDTQYF
CDR3 DNA: TGCGCCAGCAGCCAAGATTTGGGGGGGCCGACAGATACGCAGTATTTT

J gene: TRBJ1-6
clone size: many
V gene: TRBV20-1
D gene: NA
CDR3 protein: CSAAGSTSPGDSPLHF
CDR3 DNA: TGCAGTGCTGCAGGCTCAACAAGCCCTGGTGACTCACCCCTCCACTTT

J gene: TRBJ2-3
clone size: NA
V gene: TRBV15
D gene: NA
CDR3 protein: CASSKMARERTDTQYF
CDR3 DNA: TGTGCCTCCAGCAAAATGGCGCGGGAACGCACAGATACGCAGTATTTT

J gene: TRBJ2-2
clone size: NA
V gene: TRBV2
D gene: NA
CDR3 protein: CASSEVENTGELFF
CDR3 DNA: TGTGCCAGCAGTGAAGTGGAAAACACCGGGGAGCTGTTTTTT

J gene: TRBJ2-1
clone size: few
V gene: TRBV7-2
D gene: NA
CDR3 protein: CASSLAGGSNEQFF
CDR3 DNA: TGTGCCAGCAGCTTAGCGGGGGGATCCAATGAGCAGTTCTTC

J gene: TRBJ2-5
clone size: few
V gene: TRBV4-3
D gene: TRBD1
CDR3 protein: CASSRRTGQETQYF
CDR3 DNA: TGCGCCAGCAGCCGGCGGACAGGTCAAGAGACCCAGTACTTC

J gene: TRBJ1-4
clone size: many
V gene: TRBV6-6
D gene: TRBD1
CDR3 protein: CASSPDRESRDEF
CDR3 DNA: TGTGCCAGCAGCCCGGACAGGGAATCCCGGGATGAGTTT

J gene: TRBJ2-2
clone size: NA
V gene: TRBV7-6
D gene: NA
CDR3 protein: CAIRQLNTGELFF
CDR3 DNA: TGTGCCATCAGACAGTTGAACACCGGGGAGCTGTTTTTT

J gene: TRBJ1-1
clone size: NA
V gene: TRBV19
D gene: NA
CDR3 protein: CASSFSWAGNTEAFF
CDR3 DNA: TGTGCCAGTAGTTTCTCTTGGGCGGGGAACACTGAAGCTTTCTTT

J gene: TRBJ2-5
clone size: NA
V gene: TRBV4-1
D gene: TRBD2
CDR3 protein: CASSQTSGDRETQYF
CDR3 DNA: TGCGCCAGCAGCCAGACTAGCGGGGATAGAGAGACCCAGTACTTC

J gene: TRBJ2-3
clone size: few
V gene: TRBV30
D gene: TRBD2
CDR3 protein: CAWERMTSGAMDTQYF
CDR3 DNA: TGTGCCTGGGAAAGAATGACTAGCGGGGCCATGGATACGCAGTATTTT

J gene: TRBJ1-1
clone size: NA
V gene: TRBV5-1
D gene: NA
CDR3 protein: CASKSGYLNTEAFF
CDR3 DNA: TGCGCCAGCAAATCAGGGTATTTGAACACTGAAGCTTTCTTT

J gene: TRBJ2-2
clone size: NA
V gene: TRBV11-2
D gene: NA
CDR3 protein: CASSLSRGYTGELFF
CDR3 DNA: TGTGCCAGCAGCTTATCCAGGGGTTATACCGGGGAGCTGTTTTTT